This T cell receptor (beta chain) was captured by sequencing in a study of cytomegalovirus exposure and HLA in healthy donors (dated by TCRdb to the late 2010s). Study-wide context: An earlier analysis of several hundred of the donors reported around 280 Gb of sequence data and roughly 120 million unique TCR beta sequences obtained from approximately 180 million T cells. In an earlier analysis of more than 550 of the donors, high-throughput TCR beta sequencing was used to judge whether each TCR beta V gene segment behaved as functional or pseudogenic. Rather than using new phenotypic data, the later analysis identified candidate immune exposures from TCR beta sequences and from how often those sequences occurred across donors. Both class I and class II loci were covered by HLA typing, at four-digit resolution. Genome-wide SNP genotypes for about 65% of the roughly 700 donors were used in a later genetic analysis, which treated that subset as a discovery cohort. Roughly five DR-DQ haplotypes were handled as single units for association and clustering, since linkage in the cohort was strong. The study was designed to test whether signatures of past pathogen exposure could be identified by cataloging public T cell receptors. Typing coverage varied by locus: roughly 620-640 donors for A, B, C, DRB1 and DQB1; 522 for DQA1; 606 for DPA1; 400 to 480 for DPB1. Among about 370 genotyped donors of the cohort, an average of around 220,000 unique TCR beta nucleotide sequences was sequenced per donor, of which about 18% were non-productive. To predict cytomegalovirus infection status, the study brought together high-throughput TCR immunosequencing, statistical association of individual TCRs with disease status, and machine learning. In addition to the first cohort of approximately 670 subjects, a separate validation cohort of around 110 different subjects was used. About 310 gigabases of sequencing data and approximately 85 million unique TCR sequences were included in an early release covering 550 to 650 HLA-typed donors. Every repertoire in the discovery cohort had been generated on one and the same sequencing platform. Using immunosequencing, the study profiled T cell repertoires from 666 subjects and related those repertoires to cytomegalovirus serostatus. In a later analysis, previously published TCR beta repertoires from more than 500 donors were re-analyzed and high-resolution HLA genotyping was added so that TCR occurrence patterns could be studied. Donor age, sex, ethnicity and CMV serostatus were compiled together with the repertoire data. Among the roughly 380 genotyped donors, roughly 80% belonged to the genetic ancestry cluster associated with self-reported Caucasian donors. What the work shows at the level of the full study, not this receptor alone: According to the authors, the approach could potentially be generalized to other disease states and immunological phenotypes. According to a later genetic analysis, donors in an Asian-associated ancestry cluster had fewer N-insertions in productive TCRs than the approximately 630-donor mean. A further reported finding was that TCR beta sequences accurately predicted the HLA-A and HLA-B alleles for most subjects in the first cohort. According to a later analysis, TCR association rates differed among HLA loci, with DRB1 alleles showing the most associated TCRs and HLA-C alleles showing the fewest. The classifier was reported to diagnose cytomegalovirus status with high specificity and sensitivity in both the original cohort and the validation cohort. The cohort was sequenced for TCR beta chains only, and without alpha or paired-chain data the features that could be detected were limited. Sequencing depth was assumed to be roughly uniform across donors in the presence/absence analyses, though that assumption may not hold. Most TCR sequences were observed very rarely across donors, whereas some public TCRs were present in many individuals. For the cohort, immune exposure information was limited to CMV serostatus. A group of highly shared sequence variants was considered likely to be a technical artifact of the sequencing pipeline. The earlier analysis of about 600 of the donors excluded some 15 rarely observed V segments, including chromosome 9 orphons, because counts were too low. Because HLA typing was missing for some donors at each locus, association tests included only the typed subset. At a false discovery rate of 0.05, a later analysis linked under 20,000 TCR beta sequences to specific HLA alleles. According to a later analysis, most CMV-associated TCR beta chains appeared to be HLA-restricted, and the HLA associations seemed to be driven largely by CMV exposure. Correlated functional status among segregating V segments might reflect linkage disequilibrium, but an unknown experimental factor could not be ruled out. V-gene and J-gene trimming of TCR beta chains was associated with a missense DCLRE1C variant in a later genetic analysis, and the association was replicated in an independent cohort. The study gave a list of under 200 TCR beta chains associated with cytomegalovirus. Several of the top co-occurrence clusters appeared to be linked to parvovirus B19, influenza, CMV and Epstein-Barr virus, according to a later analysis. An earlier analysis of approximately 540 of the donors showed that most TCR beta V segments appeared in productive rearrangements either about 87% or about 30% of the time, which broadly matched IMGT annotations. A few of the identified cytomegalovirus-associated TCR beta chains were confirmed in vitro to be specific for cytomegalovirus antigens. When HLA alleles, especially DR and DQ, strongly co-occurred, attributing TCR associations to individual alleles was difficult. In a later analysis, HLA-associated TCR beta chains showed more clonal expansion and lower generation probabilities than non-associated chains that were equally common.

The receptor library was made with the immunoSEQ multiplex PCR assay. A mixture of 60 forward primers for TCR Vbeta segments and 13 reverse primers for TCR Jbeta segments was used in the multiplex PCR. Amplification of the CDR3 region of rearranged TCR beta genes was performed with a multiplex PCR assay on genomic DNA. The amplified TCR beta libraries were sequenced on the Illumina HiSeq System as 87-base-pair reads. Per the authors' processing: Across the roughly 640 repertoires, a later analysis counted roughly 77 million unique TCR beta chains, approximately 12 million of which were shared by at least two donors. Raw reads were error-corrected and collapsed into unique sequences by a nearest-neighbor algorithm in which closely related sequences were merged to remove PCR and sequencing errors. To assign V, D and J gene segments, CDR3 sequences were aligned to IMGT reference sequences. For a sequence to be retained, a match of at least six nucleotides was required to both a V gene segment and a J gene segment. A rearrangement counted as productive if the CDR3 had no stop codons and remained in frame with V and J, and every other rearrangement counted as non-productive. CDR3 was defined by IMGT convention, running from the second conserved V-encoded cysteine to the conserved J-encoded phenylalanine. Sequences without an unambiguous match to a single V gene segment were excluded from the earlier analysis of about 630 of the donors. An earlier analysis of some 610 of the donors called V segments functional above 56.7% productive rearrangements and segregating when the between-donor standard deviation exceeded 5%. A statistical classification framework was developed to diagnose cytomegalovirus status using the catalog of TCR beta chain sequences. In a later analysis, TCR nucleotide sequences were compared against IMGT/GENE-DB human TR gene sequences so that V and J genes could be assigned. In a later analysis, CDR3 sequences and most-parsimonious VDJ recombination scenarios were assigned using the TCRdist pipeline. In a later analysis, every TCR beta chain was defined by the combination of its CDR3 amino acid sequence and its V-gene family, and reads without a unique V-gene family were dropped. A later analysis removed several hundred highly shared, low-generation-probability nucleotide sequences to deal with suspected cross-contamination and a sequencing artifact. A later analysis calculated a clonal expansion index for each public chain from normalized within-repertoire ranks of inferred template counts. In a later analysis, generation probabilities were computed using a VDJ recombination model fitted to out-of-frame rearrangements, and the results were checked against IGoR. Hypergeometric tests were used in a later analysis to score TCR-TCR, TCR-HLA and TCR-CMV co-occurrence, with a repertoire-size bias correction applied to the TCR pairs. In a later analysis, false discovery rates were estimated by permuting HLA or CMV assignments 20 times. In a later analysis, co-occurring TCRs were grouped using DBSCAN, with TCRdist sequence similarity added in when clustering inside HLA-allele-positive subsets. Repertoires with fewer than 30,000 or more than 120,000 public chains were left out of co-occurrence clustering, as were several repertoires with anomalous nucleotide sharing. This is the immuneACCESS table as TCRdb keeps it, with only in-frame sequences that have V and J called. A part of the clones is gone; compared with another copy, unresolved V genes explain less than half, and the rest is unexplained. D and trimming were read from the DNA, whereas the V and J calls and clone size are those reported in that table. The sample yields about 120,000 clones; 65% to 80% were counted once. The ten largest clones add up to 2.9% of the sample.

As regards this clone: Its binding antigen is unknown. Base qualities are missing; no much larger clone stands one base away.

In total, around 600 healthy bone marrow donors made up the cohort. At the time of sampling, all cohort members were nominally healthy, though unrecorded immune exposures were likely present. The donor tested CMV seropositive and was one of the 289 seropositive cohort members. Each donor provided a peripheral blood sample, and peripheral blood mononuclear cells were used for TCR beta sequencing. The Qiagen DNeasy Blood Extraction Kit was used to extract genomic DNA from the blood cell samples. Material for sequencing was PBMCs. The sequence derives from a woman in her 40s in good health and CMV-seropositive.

The DNA sequence reads TGTGCCAGTAGGACCAGGAGGGAATATTCACCCCTCCACTTT. Its coded protein is CASRTRREYSPLHF. The rearranged chain carries TRBV19 and TRBJ1-6, with no confidently assigned D gene. For CDR1 and CDR2, the germline V gene (reference sequence) lists LNHDA and SQIVND. Deletion took 6 bases off V and 8 bases off J, with a span of 14 bases between the germline ends. The CDR3 starts with the cysteine, ends with the phenylalanine, and has 14 residues. The entry retains the CDR3 DNA only, 42 bases that are in frame from base 1.